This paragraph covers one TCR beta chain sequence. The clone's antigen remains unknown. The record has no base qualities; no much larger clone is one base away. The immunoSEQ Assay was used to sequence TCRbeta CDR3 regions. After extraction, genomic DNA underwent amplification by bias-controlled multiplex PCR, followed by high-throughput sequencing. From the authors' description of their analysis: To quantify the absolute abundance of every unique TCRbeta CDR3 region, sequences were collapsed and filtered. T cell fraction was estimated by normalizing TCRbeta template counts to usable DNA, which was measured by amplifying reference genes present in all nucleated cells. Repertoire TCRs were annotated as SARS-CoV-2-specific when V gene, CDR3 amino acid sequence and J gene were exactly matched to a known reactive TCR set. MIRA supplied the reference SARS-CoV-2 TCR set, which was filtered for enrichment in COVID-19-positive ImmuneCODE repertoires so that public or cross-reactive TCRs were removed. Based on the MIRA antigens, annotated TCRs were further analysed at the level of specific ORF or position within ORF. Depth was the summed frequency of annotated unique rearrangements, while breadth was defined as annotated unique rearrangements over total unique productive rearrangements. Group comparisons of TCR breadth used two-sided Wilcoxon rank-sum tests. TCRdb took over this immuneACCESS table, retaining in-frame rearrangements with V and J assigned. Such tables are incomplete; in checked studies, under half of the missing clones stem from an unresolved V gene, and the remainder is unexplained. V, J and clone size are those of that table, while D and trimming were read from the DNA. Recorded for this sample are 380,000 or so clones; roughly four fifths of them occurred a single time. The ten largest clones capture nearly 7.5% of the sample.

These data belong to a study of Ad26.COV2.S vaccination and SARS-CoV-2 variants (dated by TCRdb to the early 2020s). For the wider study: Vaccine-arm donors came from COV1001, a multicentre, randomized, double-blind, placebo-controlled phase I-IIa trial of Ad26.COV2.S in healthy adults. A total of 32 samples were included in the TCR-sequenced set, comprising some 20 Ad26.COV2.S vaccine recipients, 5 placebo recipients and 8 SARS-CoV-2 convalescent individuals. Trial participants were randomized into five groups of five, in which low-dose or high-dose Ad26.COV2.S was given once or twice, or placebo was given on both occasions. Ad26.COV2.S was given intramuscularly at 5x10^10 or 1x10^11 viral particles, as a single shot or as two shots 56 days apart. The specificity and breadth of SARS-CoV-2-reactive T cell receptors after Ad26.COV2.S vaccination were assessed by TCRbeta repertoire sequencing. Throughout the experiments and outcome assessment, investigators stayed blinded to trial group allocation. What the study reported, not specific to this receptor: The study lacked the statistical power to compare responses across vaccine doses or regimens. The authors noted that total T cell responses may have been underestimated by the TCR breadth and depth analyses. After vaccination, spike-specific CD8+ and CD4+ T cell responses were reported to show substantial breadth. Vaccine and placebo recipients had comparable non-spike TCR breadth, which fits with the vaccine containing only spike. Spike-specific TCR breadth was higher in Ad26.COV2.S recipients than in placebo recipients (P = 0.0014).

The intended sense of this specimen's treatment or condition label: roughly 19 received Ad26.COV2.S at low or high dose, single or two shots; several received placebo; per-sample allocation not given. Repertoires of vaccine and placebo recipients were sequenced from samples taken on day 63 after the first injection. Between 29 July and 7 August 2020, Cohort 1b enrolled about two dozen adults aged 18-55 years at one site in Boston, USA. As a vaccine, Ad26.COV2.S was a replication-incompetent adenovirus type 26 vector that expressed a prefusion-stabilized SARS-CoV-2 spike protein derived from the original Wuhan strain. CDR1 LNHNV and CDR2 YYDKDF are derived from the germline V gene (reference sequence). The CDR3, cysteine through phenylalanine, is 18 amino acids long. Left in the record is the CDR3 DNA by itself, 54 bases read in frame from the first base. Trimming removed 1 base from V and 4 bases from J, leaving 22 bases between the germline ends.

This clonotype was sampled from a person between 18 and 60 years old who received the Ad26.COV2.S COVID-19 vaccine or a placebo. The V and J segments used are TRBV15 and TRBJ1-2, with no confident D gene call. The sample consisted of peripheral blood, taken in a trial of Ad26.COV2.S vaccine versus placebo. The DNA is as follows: TGTGCCACCAGCAGAGTCCCCGGGGAGAGAAGGGTTGGCTATGGCTACACCTTC. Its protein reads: CATSRVPGERRVGYGYTF.